This record covers a single T cell receptor (beta chain). Its antigen is not known. There are 12 residues in the CDR3. Germline CDR1 is GTSNPN and CDR2 is SVGIG (reference sequence). V lost 3 bases and J 0 bases, leaving 4 bases between the germline ends. These data are taken from a study of CD8 T cells in ankylosing spondylitis. General study results and limits: Significant enrichment of disease-linked clones was reportedly seen in matched ankylosing spondylitis synovial fluid. Seemingly distinctive of ankylosing spondylitis blood was a TCR beta motif formed by eight highly homologous variants. Reports of some motif variants in reactive arthritis synovial fluid and blood predate this one. Researchers report that disease-linked clones proved CD8+ and relatively rare in peripheral blood.

TCRdb called the 5' RACE reads again in MiXCR, with one record for every CDR3 protein. The table lists approximately 500,000 distinct CDR3 sequences, 12% of them singletons. The sequence derives from a male donor with ankylosing spondylitis. Sequencing input: blood, either unsorted or a sorted T cell fraction (not recorded which). The chain recombines TRBV30 with TRBJ2-3; D unresolved. CDR3 coding DNA: TGTGCCTGGAGGGAAAGCACAGATACGCAGTATTTT. Protein product: CAWRESTDTQYF.